This TCR beta chain was sequenced in a study of cytomegalovirus exposure and HLA in healthy donors. Study findings and constraints: Another analysis was done later, and it associated around 17,000 TCR beta sequences with HLA alleles at 0.05 false discovery rate.

The PCR had 60 Vbeta and 13 Jbeta primers. The table came from immunoSEQ multiplex PCR; TCRdb's copy has only in-frame clones and leaves some out. The table lists around 150,000 clones. Germline CDR1 SQVTM, CDR2 ANQGSEA. The ends were cut back, 1 base at V and 4 bases at J, with 13 bases in the middle. The CDR3 totals 14 residues. Details on this clone: Its specificity is not known.

The sequence was collected from a man aged 30-40 years in good health and CMV-seronegative. J is TRBJ1-2 and V is TRBV29-1; D is ambiguous. The sample comprised PBMCs. The CDR3 reads CSVEGSGYAYGYTF. Written as DNA, the CDR3 is TGCAGCGTTGAAGGTTCGGGGTACGCCTATGGCTACACCTTC.